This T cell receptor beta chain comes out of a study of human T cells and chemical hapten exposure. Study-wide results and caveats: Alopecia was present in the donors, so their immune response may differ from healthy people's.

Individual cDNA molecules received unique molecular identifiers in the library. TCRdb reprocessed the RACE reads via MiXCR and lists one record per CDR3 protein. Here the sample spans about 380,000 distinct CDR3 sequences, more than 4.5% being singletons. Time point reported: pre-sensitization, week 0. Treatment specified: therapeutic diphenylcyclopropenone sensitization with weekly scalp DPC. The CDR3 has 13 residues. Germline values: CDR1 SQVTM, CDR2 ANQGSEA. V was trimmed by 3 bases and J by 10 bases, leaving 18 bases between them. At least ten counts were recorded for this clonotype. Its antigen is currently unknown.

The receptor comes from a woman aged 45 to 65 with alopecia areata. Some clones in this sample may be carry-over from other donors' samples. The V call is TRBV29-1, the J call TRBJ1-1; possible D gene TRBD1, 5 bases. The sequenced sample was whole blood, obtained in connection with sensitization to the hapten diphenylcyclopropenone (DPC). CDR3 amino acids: CSVEGAGSIGAFF. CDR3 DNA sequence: TGCAGCGTTGAGGGCGCAGGGTCCATAGGAGCTTTCTTT.